The sequence of this T cell receptor (beta chain) was determined in a study of PD-L1 blockade in urothelial cancer. Time point: pretreatment peripheral blood. The CDR3 runs 13 residues. Germline CDR1 SGHAT, CDR2 FQNNGV. V lost 5 bases and J lost 8, with 15 bases in between. TCRdb's table, derived via immunoSEQ multiplex PCR, lists solely in-frame clones and lacks some. The profile shows about 63,000 clones, 80% to 90% of them singletons. V and J are TRBV11-2 and TRBJ1-2; tentative D call: TRBD1 (5 bases). This clonotype was obtained from a man aged 65 to 85 with urothelial cancer. Source: PBMCs, taken around atezolizumab (anti-PD-L1) treatment. The chain's CDR3 is CASSTLRDKGYTF. CDR3 in DNA: TGTGCCAGCAGCACACTCAGGGATAAAGGCTACACCTTC. Based on the CDR3 plus reference TRBV11-2 and TRBJ1-2, the full variable domain is EAGVAQSPRYKIIEKRQSVAFWCNPISGHATLYWYQQILGQGPKLLIQFQNNGVVDDSQLPKDRFSAERLKGVDSTLKIQPAKLEDSAVYLCASSTLRDKGYTFGSGTRLTVV.